The 29 T cell receptor beta chains below all came from one sample that was sequenced in a study of graft-versus-host responses after intestinal transplantation. Generated by immunoSEQ multiplex PCR, the TCRdb table keeps only in-frame clones and is missing some. The sample lists more than 90,000 clones, over 85% occurring once. These TCRs are of unknown antigen specificity. The specimen comprised unstimulated CD8+ T cells sorted from spleen or lymph node cells, sampled before intestinal transplant. The receptors shown here come from a human donor who received an intestinal transplant.

V and J are TRBV27 and TRBJ2-3; 7 bases map to TRBD2. Trimming removed 5 bases from V and 0 bases from J; junction bases left unmatched: 8. CDR1 MNHEY and CDR2 SMNVEV come from the germline V gene (reference sequence). CDR3 length: 16 residues. CDR3 sequence reads: CASSPRTGLSTDTQYF. CDR3 coding DNA: TGTGCCAGCAGTCCCAGGACGGGACTAAGCACAGATACGCAGTATTTT.

This clone was observed a single time. The V and J genes are TRBV6-1 and TRBJ2-1, with 8 bases aligning to TRBD2. There are 15 residues in the CDR3. Germline CDR1 is MNHNS and CDR2 is SASEGT. J gave up 7 bases and V 1 base, and 6 bases lay outside the gene matches. The CDR3 DNA sequence: TGTGCCAGCAGTGAAGTTGGGACTAGAGGTAATGAGCAGTTCTTC. Residues: CASSEVGTRGNEQFF.

V gene TRBV27 combines with J gene TRBJ2-7; 8 positions match TRBD1. This CDR3 has 16 residues. With V trimmed by 2 bases and J by 7 bases, 13 bases remained unmatched. Germline loops: CDR1 MNHEY, CDR2 SMNVEV (reference sequence). In nucleotides, the CDR3 is TGTGCCAGCAGTTTAATAGGAGGGACAGGCGCGAGGGAGCAGTACTTC. This gives the protein CASSLIGGTGAREQYF.

The chain has TRBV19 and TRBJ2-1; 8 nucleotides match TRBD1. V was clipped by 8 bases and J by 6 bases; unmatched bases: 6. Germline-derived CDR1 and CDR2 are LNHDA and SQIVND (reference sequence). This CDR3 has 13 residues. The CDR3 protein is CASRMGQANEQFF. The CDR3 DNA reads as TGTGCCAGTCGCATGGGACAGGCCAATGAGCAGTTCTTC.

The rearrangement uses TRBV6-6 and TRBJ1-2, with 7 bases lining up with TRBD1. The V gene end was trimmed by 1 base and the J gene end by 5 bases; junction bases not matched to a gene: 4. Germline V gives CDR1 MNHNY, CDR2 SVGAGI (reference sequence). This CDR3 contains 14 residues. The CDR3: CASSYWDRDYGYTF. The DNA for the CDR3 is TGTGCCAGCAGTTACTGGGACAGAGATTATGGCTACACCTTC.

The rearrangement links TRBV9 to TRBJ2-7, with D perhaps matching TRBD2 (6 bases). The V and J ends lost 0 bases and 4 bases respectively, with 14 bases between them. The CDR3 is made up of 15 amino acids. Germline V gene lookup returns CDR1 SGDLS and CDR2 YYNGEE. The CDR3 loop is CASSVGVAASYEQYF. The CDR3 DNA reads TGTGCCAGCAGCGTAGGGGTAGCGGCGTCGTACGAGCAGTACTTC.

The table lists this clone with a few counts. The chain couples TRBV6-5 to TRBJ1-4, with a tentative D call TRBD1 (5 bases). Between the trimmed V and J ends, which lost 2 bases and 3 bases, there was a span of 13 bases. Germline CDR1 and CDR2: MNHEY and SVGAGI. This CDR3 has 16 residues. CDR3 sequence: CASSYPSRGANEKLFF. The CDR3 DNA follows: TGTGCCAGCAGTTACCCCTCTCGGGGGGCTAATGAAAAACTGTTTTTT.

This rearrangement joins TRBV7-3 to TRBJ2-1; tentative D call: TRBD2 (5 bases). This CDR3 has 13 residues. Trimming removed 1 base at V and 4 bases at J, with 5 bases between. Germline CDR1 and CDR2: SGHTA and FQGTGA. DNA for the CDR3: TGTGCCAGCAGCTTAAGCGGGTACAATGAGCAGTTCTTC. Translation: CASSLSGYNEQFF.

This clone came up once. The CDR3 sequence: CAADRGQVTEAFF. CDR3 sequence (DNA): TGTGCCGCAGACAGGGGGCAGGTCACTGAAGCTTTCTTT. This rearrangement joins TRBV30 to TRBJ1-1, with TRBD1 matching 10 bases. The CDR3 consists of 13 residues. Trimming removed 8 bases from V and 4 bases from J; junction bases left unmatched: 7. The germline CDR1 and CDR2 sequences are GTSNPN and SVGIG (reference sequence).

The rearrangement uses TRBV6-6 and TRBJ1-5; 7 bases align to TRBD1. This CDR3 has 14 residues. Trimming cost V 4 bases and J 7 bases; bases outside gene matches: 7. Germline lookup yields CDR1 MNHNY and CDR2 SVGAGI (reference sequence). DNA for the CDR3: TGTGCCAGCAGTTTAGGGACAGAAGGGCAGCCCCAGCATTTT. Protein: CASSLGTEGQPQHF.

The gene calls are TRBV28 and TRBJ1-5; D is perhaps TRBD1 (5 bases). V lost 7 bases, J lost 2 bases, and 12 bases lay in between. Germline V gene data show CDR1 as MDHEN and CDR2 as SYDVKM. There are 14 residues in the CDR3. CDR3 DNA sequence: TGTGCCAGCATGGATACAGGCGGCAATCAGCCCCAGCATTTT. Protein sequence: CASMDTGGNQPQHF.

The chain employs TRBV7-2 and TRBJ2-5; 9 nucleotides match TRBD2. V was pared by 1 base and J by 4 bases, with 13 bases of the junction left unmatched. Germline V gene data show CDR1 as SGHTA and CDR2 as FQGNSA. The CDR3 contains 18 residues. CDR3 region: CASSLVLAGGGGVETQYF. The CDR3 DNA follows: TGTGCCAGCAGCTTAGTTCTTGCGGGGGGGGGTGGTGTAGAGACCCAGTACTTC.

The chain employs TRBV19 and TRBJ1-1, with TRBD1 identical over 10 bases. With V trimmed by 7 bases and J by 5 bases, 7 bases remained unmatched. Germline CDR1 LNHDA, CDR2 SQIVND (reference sequence). This CDR3 has 14 residues. The CDR3 here is CASIRQGAWTEAFF. In nucleotides, the CDR3 is TGTGCCAGTATTAGACAGGGGGCGTGGACTGAAGCTTTCTTT.

This clone was seen more than once but under ten times. CDR3 nucleotide sequence: TGTGGAATAAAAACAGGGCGCGACGGTGAAAAACTGTTTTTT. It codes for CGIKTGRDGEKLFF. The V and J genes are TRBV6-1 and TRBJ1-4, with D maybe TRBD1 (6 bases). The CDR3 is made up of 14 amino acids. Germline-derived CDR1 and CDR2 are MNHNS and SASEGT.

The rearrangement uses TRBV4-2 and TRBJ1-5, with a tentative D call TRBD1 (5 bases). Germline V gene sequence: CDR1 LGHNA, CDR2 YNFKEQ. The length of the CDR3 is 15 residues. V dropped 2 bases and J dropped 4 bases, with 12 bases sitting between them. CDR3 amino acids: CASSQQGGLNQPQHF. In DNA form, the CDR3 reads TGTGCCAGCAGCCAACAGGGTGGGCTTAATCAGCCCCAGCATTTT.

The chain uses TRBV5-1 and TRBJ2-7, with 8 positions matching TRBD1. Germline trimming cut 3 bases from V and 4 bases from J; bases unmatched to any gene: 9. The V gene's germline CDR1 is SGHRS and CDR2 YFSETQ. CDR3 length: 15 amino acids. DNA for the CDR3: TGCGCCAGCAGCTCAATAACAGGGGGTGCGTACGAGCAGTACTTC. Translating it yields CASSSITGGAYEQYF.

This chain links TRBV4-3 with TRBJ2-1; weak D call: TRBD2 (5 bases). CDR3 length: 15 residues. The germline V gene has CDR1 LGHNA and CDR2 YSLEER. Trimming removed 0 bases at V and 3 bases at J, with 9 bases between. DNA of the CDR3: TGCGCCAGCAGCCAAGATCGGGCGGGCTACAATGAGCAGTTCTTC. This codes for CASSQDRAGYNEQFF.

The rearrangement uses TRBV7-8 and TRBJ2-2, with TRBD2 matching 7 bases. With 4 bases clipped from V and 2 bases from J, the junction kept 13 bases outside the gene matches. The CDR3 runs 18 residues. Germline-derived CDR1 and CDR2 are SGHVS and FQNEAQ. The CDR3 DNA follows: TGTGCCAGCAGCTCGGAGCCGCTAGCGGTGACCAACACCGGGGAGCTGTTTTTT. Its protein product is CASSSEPLAVTNTGELFF.

This chain links TRBV19 with TRBJ2-1, with TRBD1 matching over 11 bases. The CDR3 totals 17 residues. Germline lookup yields CDR1 LNHDA and CDR2 SQIVND (reference sequence). The V gene end was trimmed by 2 bases and the J gene end by 3 bases; junction bases not matched to a gene: 6. The CDR3 sequence: CASSISVGTGGYNEQFF. CDR3 DNA sequence: TGTGCCAGTAGTATATCGGTTGGGACAGGGGGCTACAATGAGCAGTTCTTC.

The CDR3 spells CASSLAPGQVNSPLHF. CDR3 nucleotides: TGTGCCAGCAGCTTAGCTCCGGGACAGGTGAATTCACCCCTCCACTTT. The chain recombines TRBV7-9 with TRBJ1-6; TRBD1 aligns across 8 bases. V dropped 0 bases and J dropped 7; count of bases not matched to a gene: 5. There are 16 residues in the CDR3. Germline CDR1 is SEHNR and CDR2 is FQNEAQ (reference sequence).

The chain couples TRBV19 to TRBJ1-2, with 12 bases that match TRBD1. The J segment lost 9 bases and the V segment lost 10 bases, leaving 15 bases of the junction unmatched. The CDR3 totals 15 residues. Germline V CDR1 and CDR2: LNHDA, SQIVND (reference sequence). The CDR3 loop is CATSSGTGGIGSYTF. The DNA for the CDR3 is TGTGCCACCTCATCCGGGACAGGGGGCATCGGGAGCTACACCTTC. The full variable domain, in which reference TRBV19 and TRBJ1-2 provide the parts outside the CDR3, is DGGITQSPKYLFRKEGQNVTLSCEQNLNHDAMYWYRQDPGQGLRLIYYSQIVNDFQKGDIAEGYSVSREKKESFPLTVTSAQKNPTAFYLCATSSGTGGIGSYTFGSGTRLTVV.

J is TRBJ1-1 and V is TRBV19; 11 bases are a match to TRBD1. CDR3 size: 15 residues. The germline gives CDR1 LNHDA, CDR2 SQIVND (reference sequence). After removal of 5 bases from V and 4 bases from J, the junction contained 6 bases not matched to a gene. The CDR3: CASSSGQGASTEAFF. The DNA for the CDR3 is TGTGCCAGTAGTTCCGGACAGGGGGCTTCCACTGAAGCTTTCTTT.

This chain joins TRBV7-6 and TRBJ2-5; D unclear. CDR3 length: 14 amino acids. The V gene's germline CDR1 is SGHVS and CDR2 FNYEAQ. V was trimmed by 5 bases and J by 7 bases, leaving 17 bases between them. In nucleotides, the CDR3 is TGTGCCAGCAGCCCCGAGACGGATTCAGGGACCCAGTACTTC. It translates to CASSPETDSGTQYF.

The gene calls are TRBV9 and TRBJ2-7; D perhaps matches TRBD1 (5 bases). The CDR3 consists of 13 residues. Germline V gives CDR1 SGDLS, CDR2 YYNGEE. V lost 3 bases and J 4 bases, leaving 11 bases between the germline ends. This chain's CDR3 is CASSAQSGYEQYF. In DNA, the CDR3 is TGTGCCAGCAGCGCCCAATCAGGGTACGAGCAGTACTTC.

The rearrangement links TRBV5-4 to TRBJ2-5; 7 nucleotides line up with TRBD2. The J call may be wrong; the DNA end is better matched by TRBJ2-7. Germline V gene sequence: CDR1 SGHNT, CDR2 YYREEE (reference sequence). This CDR3 contains 14 residues. CDR3 region: CASSSGLSSYEQYF. CDR3 bases: TGTGCCAGCAGTAGCGGGTTGAGCTCCTACGAGCAGTACTTC.

The V and J genes are TRBV29-1 and TRBJ2-1; TRBD2 aligns across 14 bases. Germline loops: CDR1 SQVTM, CDR2 ANQGSEA. The trim removed 5 bases at V and 9 bases at J, leaving 9 bases unmatched. The CDR3 spans 15 residues. CDR3 in DNA: TGCAGCGTTTCAAGACTAGCGGGGGGGCTCGGTGAGCAGTTCTTC. Translated, it gives CSVSRLAGGLGEQFF.

This clone was seen a few times. The DNA of the CDR3 is TGCGCCAGCAGCCCGACAGTGAACACTGAAGCTTTCTTT. Translated, it gives CASSPTVNTEAFF. The chain couples TRBV4-3 to TRBJ1-1, with D possibly being TRBD1 (5 bases). Trimming cost V 4 bases and J 0 bases, with 6 bases left between them. The CDR3 extends over 13 amino acids. Germline V lookup: CDR1 LGHNA, CDR2 YSLEER.

The chain uses TRBV2 and TRBJ2-7; 9 bases map to TRBD1. Germline lookup yields CDR1 SNHLY and CDR2 FYNNEI. The trim removed 5 bases at V and 0 bases at J, leaving 5 bases unmatched. The CDR3 runs to 15 residues. The CDR3 is CASSSDRGSSYEQYF. CDR3 in DNA: TGTGCCAGCAGTTCGGACAGGGGAAGCTCCTACGAGCAGTACTTC.

This clone came up once. J is TRBJ2-2 and V is TRBV7-2; D is unresolved. CDR1 is SGHTA and CDR2 is FQGNSA in the germline V gene. This CDR3 contains 13 residues. The germline V and J ends were trimmed by 8 bases and 9 bases, with 16 bases remaining between them. The CDR3 loop reads CASRSGTFWELFF. DNA for the CDR3: TGTGCCAGCCGGTCTGGTACCTTCTGGGAGCTGTTTTTT.